The clone carrying this TCR beta chain was counted only a few times. As yet, its antigen is unknown. These data originate in a study of early T cells in non-severe SARS-CoV-2 infection. For the study at large: With bulk RNA from unsorted whole blood as input, sequencing yielded unpaired chains.

The CDR3 has 13 amino acids. Germline V gene sequence: CDR1 ENHRY, CDR2 SYGVKD. Deletions cut 6 bases from V and 6 bases from J, with 13 bases between. Unique molecular identifiers were affixed to single, distinct cDNA molecules. TCRdb itself ran the 5' RACE reads through MiXCR, one entry per CDR3 protein. The sample includes about 66,000 distinct CDR3 sequences, 13% of them seen just once. Study-wide findings and caveats: Comparison of clonotypes with VDJdb favored anti-spike CD8 responses while missing private and CD4 specificities.

Material for sequencing was whole blood. The rearrangement uses TRBV10-3 and TRBJ2-3, with D possibly matching TRBD1 (5 bases). The origin of this receptor is an adult who was a healthcare worker with PCR-confirmed SARS-CoV-2 infection or an uninfected control (not recorded which). The CDR3 DNA follows: TGTGCCATCAGGCCACAAGCAGGGGATACGCAGTATTTT. Protein: CAIRPQAGDTQYF.